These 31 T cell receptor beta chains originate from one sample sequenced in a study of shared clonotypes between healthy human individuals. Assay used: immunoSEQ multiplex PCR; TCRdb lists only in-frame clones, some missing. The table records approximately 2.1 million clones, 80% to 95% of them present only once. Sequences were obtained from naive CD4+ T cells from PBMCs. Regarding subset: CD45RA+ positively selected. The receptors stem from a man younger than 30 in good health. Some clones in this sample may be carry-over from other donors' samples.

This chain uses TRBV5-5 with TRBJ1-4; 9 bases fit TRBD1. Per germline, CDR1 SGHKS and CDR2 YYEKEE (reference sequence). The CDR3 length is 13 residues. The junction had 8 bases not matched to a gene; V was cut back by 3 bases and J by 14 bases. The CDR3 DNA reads TGTGCCAGCAGCTCCCTAACAGGGGGCTTGCTGTTTTTT. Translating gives CASSSLTGGLLFF.

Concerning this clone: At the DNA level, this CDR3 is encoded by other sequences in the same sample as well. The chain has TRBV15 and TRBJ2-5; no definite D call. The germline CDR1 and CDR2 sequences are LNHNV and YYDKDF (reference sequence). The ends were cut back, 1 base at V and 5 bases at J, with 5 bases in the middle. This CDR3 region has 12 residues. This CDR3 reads CATSRGLETQYF. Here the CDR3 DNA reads TGTGCCACCAGCAGAGGGTTGGAGACCCAGTACTTC.

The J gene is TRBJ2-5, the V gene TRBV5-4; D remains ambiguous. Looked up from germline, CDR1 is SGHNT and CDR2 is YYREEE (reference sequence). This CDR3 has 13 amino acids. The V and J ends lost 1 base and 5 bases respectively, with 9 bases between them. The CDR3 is CASSLLVSETQYF. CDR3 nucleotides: TGTGCCAGCAGCTTGTTGGTCTCGGAGACCCAGTACTTC.

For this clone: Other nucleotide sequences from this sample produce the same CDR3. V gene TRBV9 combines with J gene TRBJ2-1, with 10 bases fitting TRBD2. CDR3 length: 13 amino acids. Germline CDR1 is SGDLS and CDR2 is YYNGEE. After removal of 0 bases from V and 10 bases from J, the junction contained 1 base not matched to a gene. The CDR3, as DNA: TGTGCCAGCAGCGTAGTACTAGCGGGGGAGCAGTTCTTC. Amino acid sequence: CASSVVLAGEQFF.

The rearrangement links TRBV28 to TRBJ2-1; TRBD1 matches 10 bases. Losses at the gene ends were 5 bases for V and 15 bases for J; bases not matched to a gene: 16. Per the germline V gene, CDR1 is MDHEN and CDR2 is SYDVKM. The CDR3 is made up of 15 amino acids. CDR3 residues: CASSLGTTGGIGRFF. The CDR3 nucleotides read TGTGCCAGCAGTCTCGGGACGACAGGGGGCATAGGTCGGTTCTTC.

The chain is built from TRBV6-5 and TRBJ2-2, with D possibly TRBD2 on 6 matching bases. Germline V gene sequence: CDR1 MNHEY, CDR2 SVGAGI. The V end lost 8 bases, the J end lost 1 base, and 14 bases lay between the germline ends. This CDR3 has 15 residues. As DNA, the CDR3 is TGTGCCAGCTCTGGCGGGACCGTGAACACCGGGGAGCTGTTTTTT. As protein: CASSGGTVNTGELFF.

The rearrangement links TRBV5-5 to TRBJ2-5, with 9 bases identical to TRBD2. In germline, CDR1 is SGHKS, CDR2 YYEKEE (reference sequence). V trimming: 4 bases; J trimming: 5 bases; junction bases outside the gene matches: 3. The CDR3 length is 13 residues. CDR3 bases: TGTGCCAGCAGCGGGAGCGGGGGGGAGACCCAGTACTTC. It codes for CASSGSGGETQYF.

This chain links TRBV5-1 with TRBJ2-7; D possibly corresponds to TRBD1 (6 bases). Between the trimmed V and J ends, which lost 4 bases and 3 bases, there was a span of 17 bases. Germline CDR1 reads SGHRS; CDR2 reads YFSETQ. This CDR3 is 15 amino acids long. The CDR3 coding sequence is TGCGCCAGCAGCAAGGGGACAAGTTGGAGCTACGAGCAGTACTTC. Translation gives CASSKGTSWSYEQYF.

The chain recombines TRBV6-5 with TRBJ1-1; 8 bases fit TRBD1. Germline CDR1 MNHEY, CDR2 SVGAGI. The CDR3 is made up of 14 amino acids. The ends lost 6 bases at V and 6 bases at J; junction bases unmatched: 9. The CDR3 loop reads CASRGRTGSPEAFF. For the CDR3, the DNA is TGTGCCAGCAGGGGGAGGACAGGGAGCCCTGAAGCTTTCTTT.

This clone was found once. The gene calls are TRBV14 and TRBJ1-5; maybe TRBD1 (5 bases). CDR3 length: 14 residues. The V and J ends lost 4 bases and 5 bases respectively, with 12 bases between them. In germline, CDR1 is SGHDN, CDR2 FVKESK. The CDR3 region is CASSLPGGDQPQHF. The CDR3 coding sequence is TGTGCCAGCAGCCTCCCGGGGGGGGATCAGCCCCAGCATTTT. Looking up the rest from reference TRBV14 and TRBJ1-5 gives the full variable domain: EAGVTQFPSHSVIEKGQTVTLRCDPISGHDNLYWYRRVMGKEIKFLLHFVKESKQDESGMPNNRFLAERTGGTYSTLKVQPAELEDSGVYFCASSLPGGDQPQHFGDGTRLSIL.

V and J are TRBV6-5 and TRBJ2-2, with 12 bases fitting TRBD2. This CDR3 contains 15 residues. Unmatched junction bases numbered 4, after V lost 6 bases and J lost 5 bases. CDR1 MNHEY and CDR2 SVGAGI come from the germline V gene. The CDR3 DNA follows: TGTGCCAGCAGACGGACTAGCGGGAAGACCGGGGAGCTGTTTTTT. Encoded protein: CASRRTSGKTGELFF.

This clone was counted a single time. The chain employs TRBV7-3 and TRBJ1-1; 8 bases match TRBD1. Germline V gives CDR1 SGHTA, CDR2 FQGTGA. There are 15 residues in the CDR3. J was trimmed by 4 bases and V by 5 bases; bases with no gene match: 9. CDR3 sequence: CASSPRDRGTTEAFF. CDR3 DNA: TGTGCCAGCAGCCCCCGAGACAGGGGTACCACTGAAGCTTTCTTT. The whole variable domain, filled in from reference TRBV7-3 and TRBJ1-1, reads GAGVSQTPSNKVTEKGKYVELRCDPISGHTALYWYRQSLGQGPEFLIYFQGTGAADDSGLPNDRFFAVRPEGSVSTLKIQRTERGDSAVYLCASSPRDRGTTEAFFGQGTRLTVV.

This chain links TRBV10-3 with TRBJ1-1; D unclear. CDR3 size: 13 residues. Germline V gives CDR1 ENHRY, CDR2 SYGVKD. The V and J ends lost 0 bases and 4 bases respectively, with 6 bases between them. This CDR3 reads CAISESAATEAFF. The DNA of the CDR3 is TGTGCCATCAGTGAGTCGGCAGCCACTGAAGCTTTCTTT.

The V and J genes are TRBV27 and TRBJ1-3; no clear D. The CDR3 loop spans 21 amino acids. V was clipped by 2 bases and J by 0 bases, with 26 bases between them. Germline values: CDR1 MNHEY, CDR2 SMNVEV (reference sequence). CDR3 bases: TGTGCCAGCAGTTTACGGTTTACGTCAGTAGCTGGCTTTACCTCTGGAAACACCATATATTTT. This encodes CASSLRFTSVAGFTSGNTIYF.

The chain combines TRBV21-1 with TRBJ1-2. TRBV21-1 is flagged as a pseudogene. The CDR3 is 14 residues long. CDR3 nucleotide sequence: TGTGCCAGCAGCAAAGCTCAGAGGGCGCTTGGCTACACCTTC. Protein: CASSKAQRALGYTF.

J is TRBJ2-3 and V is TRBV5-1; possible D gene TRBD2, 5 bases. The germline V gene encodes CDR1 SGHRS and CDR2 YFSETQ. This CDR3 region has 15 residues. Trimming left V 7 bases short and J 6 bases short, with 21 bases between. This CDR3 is CASRYWAGGSDTQYF. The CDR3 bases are TGCGCCAGCCGTTATTGGGCAGGAGGATCTGATACGCAGTATTTT.

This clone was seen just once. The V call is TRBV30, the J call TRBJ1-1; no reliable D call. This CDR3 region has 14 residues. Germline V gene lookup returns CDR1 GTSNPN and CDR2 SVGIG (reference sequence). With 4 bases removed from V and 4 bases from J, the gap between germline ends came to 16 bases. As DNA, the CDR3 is TGTGCCTGGAAATTTGGTTGGAGGACCACTGAAGCTTTCTTT. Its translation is CAWKFGWRTTEAFF.

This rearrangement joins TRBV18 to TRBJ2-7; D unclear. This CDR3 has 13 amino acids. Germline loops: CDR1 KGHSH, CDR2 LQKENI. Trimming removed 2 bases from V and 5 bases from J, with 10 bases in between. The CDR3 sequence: CASSPTFQNEQYF. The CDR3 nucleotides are TGTGCCAGCTCACCAACTTTCCAGAACGAGCAGTACTTC.

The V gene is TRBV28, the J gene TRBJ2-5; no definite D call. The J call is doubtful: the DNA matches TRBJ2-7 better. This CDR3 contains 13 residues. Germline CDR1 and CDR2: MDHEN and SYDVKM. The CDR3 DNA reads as TGTGCCAGCAGATACCCAGGTCCCTACGAGCAGTACTTC. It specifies CASRYPGPYEQYF.

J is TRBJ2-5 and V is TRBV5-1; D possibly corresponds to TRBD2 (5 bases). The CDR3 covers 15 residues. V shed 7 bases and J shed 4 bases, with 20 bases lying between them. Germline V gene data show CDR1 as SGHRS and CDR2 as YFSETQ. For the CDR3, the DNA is TGCGCCAGCGGTCCCCTAGCAAGGGAAGGAGAGACCCAGTACTTC. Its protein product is CASGPLAREGETQYF.

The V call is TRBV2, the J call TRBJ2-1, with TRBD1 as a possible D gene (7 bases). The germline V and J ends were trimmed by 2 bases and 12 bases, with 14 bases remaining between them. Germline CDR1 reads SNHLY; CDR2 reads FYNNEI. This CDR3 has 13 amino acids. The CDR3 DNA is TGTGCCAGCAGTGAACGGACTACAGGGGTGCAGTTCTTC. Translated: CASSERTTGVQFF.

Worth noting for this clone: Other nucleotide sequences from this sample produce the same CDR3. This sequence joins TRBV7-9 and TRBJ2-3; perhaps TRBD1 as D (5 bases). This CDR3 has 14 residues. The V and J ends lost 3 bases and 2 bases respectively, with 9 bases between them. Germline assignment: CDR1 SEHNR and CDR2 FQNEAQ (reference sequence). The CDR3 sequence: CASSFDRVTDTQYF. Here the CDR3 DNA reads TGTGCCAGCAGCTTTGACAGAGTCACAGATACGCAGTATTTT. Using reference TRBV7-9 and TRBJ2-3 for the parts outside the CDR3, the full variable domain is DTGVSQNPRHKITKRGQNVTFRCDPISEHNRLYWYRQTLGQGPEFLTYFQNEAQLEKSRLLSDRFSAERPKGSFSTLEIQRTEQGDSAMYLCASSFDRVTDTQYFGPGTRLTVL.

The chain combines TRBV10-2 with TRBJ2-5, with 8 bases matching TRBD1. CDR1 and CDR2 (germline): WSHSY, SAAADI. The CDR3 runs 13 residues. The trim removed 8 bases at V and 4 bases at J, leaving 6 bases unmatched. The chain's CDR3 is CASVSGGGETQYF. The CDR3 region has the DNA TGCGCCAGCGTGTCAGGGGGCGGAGAGACCCAGTACTTC.

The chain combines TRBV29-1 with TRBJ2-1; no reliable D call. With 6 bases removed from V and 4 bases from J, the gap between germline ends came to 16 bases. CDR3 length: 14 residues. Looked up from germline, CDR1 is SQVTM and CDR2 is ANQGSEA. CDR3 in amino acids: CSVLLQRNYNEQFF. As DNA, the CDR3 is TGCAGCGTCCTCCTCCAGCGCAATTACAATGAGCAGTTCTTC.

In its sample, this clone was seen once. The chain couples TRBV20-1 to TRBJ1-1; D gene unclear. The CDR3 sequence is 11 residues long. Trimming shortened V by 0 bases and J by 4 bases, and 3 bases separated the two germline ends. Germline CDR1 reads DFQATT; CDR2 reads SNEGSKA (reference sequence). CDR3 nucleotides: TGCAGTGCTAGAGAGGTCACTGAAGCTTTCTTT. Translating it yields CSAREVTEAFF.

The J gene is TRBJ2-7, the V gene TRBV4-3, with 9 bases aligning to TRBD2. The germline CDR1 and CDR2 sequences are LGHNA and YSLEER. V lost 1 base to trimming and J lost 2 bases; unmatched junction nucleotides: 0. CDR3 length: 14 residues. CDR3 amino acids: CASSQVAGAYEQYF. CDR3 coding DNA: TGCGCCAGCAGCCAAGTAGCGGGAGCCTACGAGCAGTACTTC.

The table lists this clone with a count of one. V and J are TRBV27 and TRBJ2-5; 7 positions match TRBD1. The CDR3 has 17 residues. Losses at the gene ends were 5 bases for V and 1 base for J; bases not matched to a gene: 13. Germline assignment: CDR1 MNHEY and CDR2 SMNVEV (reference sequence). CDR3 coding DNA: TGTGCCAGCAGTCTTCAGATACCGGGACAGCTCCAAGAGACCCAGTACTTC. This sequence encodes CASSLQIPGQLQETQYF.

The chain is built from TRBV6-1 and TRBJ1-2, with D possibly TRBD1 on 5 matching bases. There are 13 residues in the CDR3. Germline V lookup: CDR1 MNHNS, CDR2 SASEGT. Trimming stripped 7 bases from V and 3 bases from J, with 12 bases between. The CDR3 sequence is CASTEGDDYGYTF. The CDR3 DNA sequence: TGTGCCAGCACCGAAGGGGACGACTATGGCTACACCTTC.

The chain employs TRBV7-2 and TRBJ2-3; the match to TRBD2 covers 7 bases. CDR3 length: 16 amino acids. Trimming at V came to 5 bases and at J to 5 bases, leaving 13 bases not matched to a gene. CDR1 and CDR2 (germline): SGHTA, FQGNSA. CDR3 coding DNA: TGTGCCAGCAGCCCGTTTTCCAGCGGGAACGTAGATACGCAGTATTTT. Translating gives CASSPFSSGNVDTQYF.

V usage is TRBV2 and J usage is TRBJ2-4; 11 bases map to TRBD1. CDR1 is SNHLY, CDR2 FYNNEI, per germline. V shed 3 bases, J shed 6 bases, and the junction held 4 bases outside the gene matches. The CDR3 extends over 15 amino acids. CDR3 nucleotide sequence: TGTGCCAGCAGTGATGGGGGGACAGGGGGAAACATTCAGTACTTC. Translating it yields CASSDGGTGGNIQYF.

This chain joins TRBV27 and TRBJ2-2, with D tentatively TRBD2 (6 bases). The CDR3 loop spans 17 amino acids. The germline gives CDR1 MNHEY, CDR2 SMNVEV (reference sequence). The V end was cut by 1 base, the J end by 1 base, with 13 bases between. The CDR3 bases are TGTGCCAGCAGTTTATATTCGGCGGAGGGGAACACCGGGGAGCTGTTTTTT. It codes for CASSLYSAEGNTGELFF.